This TCR beta chain stems from a study of T cells after posttransplantation cyclophosphamide. Findings and caveats of the study: Donor-recipient repertoire similarity was low at 1-2 months, rising over year one. TRB overlap between skin or GI tissue T cells and blood was limited.

Cells defined as naive were viable CD3+CD4+ or CD3+CD8+ and CCR7+CD45RA+CD45RO-CD95-CD27+CD28+. The related graft donor's blood sample was taken on the day of bone marrow donation. V was clipped by 0 bases and J by 0 bases; unmatched bases: 5. This CDR3 comprises 16 residues. Germline CDR1 SGHTA, CDR2 FQGNSA. Repertoires were generated with immunoSEQ multiplex PCR, while TCRdb's copy carries only in-frame clones and drops some. Counted here are 30,000 or so clones, 75% to 95% occurring once; the ten biggest clones make up 0.24%. Note on this clone: Its specificity is not known.

The source is an older woman in good health, CMV-negative, and a related stem cell transplant donor. Sequencing input: naive CD4+ T cells sorted from PBMCs. This rearrangement joins TRBV7-2 to TRBJ2-7, with 7 bases aligning to TRBD1. CDR3 sequence (DNA): TGTGCCAGCAGCTTAGCTGGGACAGAGAGCTCCTACGAGCAGTACTTC. This codes for CASSLAGTESSYEQYF.